Below, one T cell receptor (beta chain) is given with its context. Its antigen remains unknown. These data come from a study of pediatric ulcerative colitis. Study findings and constraints: Blood-rectal clonal overlap within each person was significantly higher in ulcerative colitis patients than controls. A couple of patients' blood samples yielded substantially fewer templates. Repertoires came from total lymphocyte DNA, so rare subsets like regulatory T cells may be missed.

The data were produced by immunoSEQ multiplex PCR, yet TCRdb's version contains in-frame clones alone and is incomplete. The sample lists approximately 40,000 clones; around 73% were seen once. Rectal tissue came from one to two pinch biopsies taken at colonoscopy. Ulcerative colitis patients received no immunosuppressive medication before the diagnostic colonoscopy. Source material: gut tissue. This TCR was sampled from a boy younger than 18 with moderate ulcerative colitis.

The CDR3 DNA reads TGCAGCGTCCTAGGTCCCGACAGGGGAAACACCATATATTTT. Translation gives CSVLGPDRGNTIYF. The chain has TRBV29-1 and TRBJ1-3; tentatively, D is TRBD1 (6 bases). Germline lookup yields CDR1 SQVTM and CDR2 ANQGSEA. Trimming took 6 bases from V and 4 from J, leaving 16 bases between them. The CDR3 is 14 amino acids.